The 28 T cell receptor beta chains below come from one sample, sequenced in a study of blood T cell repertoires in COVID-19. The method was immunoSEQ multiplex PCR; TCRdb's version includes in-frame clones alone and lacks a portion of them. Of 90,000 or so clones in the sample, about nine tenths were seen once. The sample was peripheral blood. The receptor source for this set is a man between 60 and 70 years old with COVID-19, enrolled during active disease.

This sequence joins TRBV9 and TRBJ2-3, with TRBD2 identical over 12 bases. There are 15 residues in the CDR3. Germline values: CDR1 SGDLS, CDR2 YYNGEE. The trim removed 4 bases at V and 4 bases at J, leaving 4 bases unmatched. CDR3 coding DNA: TGTGCCAGCAGCCCCCGACTAGCGGGAGCAGATACGCAGTATTTT. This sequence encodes CASSPRLAGADTQYF.

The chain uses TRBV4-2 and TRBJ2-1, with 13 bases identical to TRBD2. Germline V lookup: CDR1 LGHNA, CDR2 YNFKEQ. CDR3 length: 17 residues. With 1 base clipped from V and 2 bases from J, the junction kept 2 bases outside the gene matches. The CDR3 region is CASSQGGTSGTYNEQFF. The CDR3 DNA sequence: TGTGCCAGCAGCCAAGGGGGGACTAGCGGGACCTACAATGAGCAGTTCTTC.

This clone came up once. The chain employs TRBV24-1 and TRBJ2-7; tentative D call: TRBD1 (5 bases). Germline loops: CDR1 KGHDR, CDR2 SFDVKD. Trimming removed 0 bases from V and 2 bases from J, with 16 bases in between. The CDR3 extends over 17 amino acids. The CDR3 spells CATSDLSDSPTPYEQYF. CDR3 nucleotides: TGTGCCACCAGTGATTTGTCTGACAGCCCTACTCCCTACGAGCAGTACTTC.

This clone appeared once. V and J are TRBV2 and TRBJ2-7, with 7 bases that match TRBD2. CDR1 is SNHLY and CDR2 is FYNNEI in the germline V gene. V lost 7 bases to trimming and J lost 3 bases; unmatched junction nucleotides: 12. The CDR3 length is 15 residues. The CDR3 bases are TGTGCCAGCATGGGGGTAGCGGGCCTCCTCTACGAGCAGTACTTC. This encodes CASMGVAGLLYEQYF.

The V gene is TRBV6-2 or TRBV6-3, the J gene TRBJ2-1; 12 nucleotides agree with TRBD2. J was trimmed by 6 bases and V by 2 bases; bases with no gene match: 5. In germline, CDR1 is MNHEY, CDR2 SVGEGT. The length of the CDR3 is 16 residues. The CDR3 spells CASSYPLAGGLNEQFF. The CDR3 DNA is TGTGCCAGCAGTTACCCCCTAGCGGGAGGGCTCAATGAGCAGTTCTTC.

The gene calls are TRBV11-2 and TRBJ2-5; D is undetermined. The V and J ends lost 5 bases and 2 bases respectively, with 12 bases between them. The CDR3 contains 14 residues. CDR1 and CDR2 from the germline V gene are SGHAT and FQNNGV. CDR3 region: CASSPRTVQETQYF. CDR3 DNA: TGTGCCAGCAGCCCCCGCACAGTTCAAGAGACCCAGTACTTC.

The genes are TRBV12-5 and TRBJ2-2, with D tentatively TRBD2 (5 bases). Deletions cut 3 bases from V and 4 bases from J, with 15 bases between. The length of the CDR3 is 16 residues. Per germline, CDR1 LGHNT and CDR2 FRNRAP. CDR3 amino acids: CASGLPRRAGTGELFF. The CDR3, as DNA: TGTGCTAGTGGTTTACCCCGGCGGGCAGGCACCGGGGAGCTGTTTTTT.

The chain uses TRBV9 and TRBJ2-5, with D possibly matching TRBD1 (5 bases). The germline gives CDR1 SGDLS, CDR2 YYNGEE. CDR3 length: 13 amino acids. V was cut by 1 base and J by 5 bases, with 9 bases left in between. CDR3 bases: TGTGCCAGCAGCGTACAGGGCCCGGAGACCCAGTACTTC. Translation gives CASSVQGPETQYF.

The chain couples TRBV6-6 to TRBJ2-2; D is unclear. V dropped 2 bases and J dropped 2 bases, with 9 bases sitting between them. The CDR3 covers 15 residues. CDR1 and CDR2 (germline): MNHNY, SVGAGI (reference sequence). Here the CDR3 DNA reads TGTGCCAGCAGTTACGGGCGCGTAAACACCGGGGAGCTGTTTTTT. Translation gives CASSYGRVNTGELFF.

CDR3: CASKGDREDTQYF. The CDR3 DNA reads as TGTGCCAGCAAAGGGGACAGGGAAGATACGCAGTATTTT. V is TRBV7-9 and J is TRBJ2-3, with TRBD1 identical over 9 bases. The CDR3 consists of 13 residues. Germline loops: CDR1 SEHNR, CDR2 FQNEAQ (reference sequence). J gave up 5 bases and V 7 bases, and 4 bases lay outside the gene matches.

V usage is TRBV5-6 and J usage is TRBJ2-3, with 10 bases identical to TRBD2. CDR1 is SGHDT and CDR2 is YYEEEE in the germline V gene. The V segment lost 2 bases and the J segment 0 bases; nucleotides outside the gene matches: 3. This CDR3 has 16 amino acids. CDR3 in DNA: TGTGCCAGCAGCTTCTCGACTAGCGGGAGCACAGATACGCAGTATTTT. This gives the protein CASSFSTSGSTDTQYF.

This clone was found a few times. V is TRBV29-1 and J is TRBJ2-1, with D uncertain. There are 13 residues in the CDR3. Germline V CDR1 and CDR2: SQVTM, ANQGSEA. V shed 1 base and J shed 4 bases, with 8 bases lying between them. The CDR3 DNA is TGCAGCGTTGAAGTAGAGACTTACAATGAGCAGTTCTTC. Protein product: CSVEVETYNEQFF.

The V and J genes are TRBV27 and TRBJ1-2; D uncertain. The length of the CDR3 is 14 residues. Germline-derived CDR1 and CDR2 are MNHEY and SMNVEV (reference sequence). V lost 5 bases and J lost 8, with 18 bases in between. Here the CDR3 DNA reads TGTGCCAGCAGTCCGCTCATTGGCGGGGAGGGCTACACCTTC. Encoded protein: CASSPLIGGEGYTF.

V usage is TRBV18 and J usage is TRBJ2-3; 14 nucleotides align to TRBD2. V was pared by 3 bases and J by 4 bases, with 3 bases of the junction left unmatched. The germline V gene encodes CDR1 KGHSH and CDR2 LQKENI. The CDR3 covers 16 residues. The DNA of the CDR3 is TGTGCCAGCTCACCGGGACTAGCGGGGGAGGCAGATACGCAGTATTTT. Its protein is CASSPGLAGEADTQYF.

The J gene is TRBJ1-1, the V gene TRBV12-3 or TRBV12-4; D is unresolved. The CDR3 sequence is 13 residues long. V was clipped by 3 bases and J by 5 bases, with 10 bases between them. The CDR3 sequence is CASSLGSRTEAFF. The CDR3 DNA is TGTGCCAGCAGTTTGGGGAGCCGGACTGAAGCTTTCTTT.

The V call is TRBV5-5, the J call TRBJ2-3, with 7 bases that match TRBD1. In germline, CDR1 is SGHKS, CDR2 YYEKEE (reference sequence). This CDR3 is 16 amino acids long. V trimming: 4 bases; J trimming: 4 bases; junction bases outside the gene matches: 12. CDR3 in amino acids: CASSQRTGVSADTQYF. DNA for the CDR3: TGTGCCAGCAGCCAAAGGACAGGCGTGAGCGCAGATACGCAGTATTTT. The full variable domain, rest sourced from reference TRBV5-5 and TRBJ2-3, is DAGVTQSPTHLIKTRGQQVTLRCSPISGHKSVSWYQQVLGQGPQFIFQYYEKEERGRGNFPDRFSARQFPNYSSELNVNALLLGDSALYLCASSQRTGVSADTQYFGPGTRLTVL.

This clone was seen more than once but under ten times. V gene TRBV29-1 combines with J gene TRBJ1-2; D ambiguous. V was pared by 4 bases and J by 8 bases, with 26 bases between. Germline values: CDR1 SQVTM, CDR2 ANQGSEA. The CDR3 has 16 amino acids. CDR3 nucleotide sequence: TGCAGCGTTGTATTAAGGAGTAGAGGGTATCTAGAAGGCTACACCTTC. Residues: CSVVLRSRGYLEGYTF.

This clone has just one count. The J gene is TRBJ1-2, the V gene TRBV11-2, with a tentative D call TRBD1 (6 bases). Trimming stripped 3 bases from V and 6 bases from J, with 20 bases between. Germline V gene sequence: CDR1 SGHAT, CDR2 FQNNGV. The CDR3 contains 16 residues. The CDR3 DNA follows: TGTGCCAGCAGCTTCTTATTACCAGGGGCACTCCATGGCTACACCTTC. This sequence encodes CASSFLLPGALHGYTF.

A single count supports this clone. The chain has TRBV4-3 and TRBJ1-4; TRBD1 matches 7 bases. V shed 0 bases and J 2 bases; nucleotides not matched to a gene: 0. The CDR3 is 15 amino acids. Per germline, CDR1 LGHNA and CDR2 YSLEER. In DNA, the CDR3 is TGCGCCAGCAGCCAAGAGACAGGGACTAATGAAAAACTGTTTTTT. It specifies CASSQETGTNEKLFF.

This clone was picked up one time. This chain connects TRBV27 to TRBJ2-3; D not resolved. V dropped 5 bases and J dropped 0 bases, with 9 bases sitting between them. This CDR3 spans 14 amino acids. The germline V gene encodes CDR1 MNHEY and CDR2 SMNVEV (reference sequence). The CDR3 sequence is CASSPYSSTDTQYF. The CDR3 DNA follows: TGTGCCAGCAGTCCCTACAGTAGCACAGATACGCAGTATTTT.

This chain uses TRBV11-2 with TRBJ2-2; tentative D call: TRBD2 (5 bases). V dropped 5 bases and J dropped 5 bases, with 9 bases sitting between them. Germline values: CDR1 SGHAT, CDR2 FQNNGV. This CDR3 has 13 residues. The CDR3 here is CASSPRRTGELFF. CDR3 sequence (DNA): TGTGCCAGCAGCCCACGGAGGACCGGGGAGCTGTTTTTT.

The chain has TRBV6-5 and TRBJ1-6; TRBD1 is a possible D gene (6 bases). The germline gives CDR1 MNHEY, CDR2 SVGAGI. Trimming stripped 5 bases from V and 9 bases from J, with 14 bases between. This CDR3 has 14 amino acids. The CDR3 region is CASSPRGRGSPLHF. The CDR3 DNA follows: TGTGCCAGCAGTCCCCGGGGCAGGGGTTCACCCCTCCACTTT.

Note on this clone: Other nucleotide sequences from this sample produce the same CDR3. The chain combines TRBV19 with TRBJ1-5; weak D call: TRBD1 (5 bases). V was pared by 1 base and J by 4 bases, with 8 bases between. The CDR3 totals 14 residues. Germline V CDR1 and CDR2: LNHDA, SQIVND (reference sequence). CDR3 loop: CASSIGQLNQPQHF. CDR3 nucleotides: TGTGCCAGTAGTATAGGACAGTTAAATCAGCCCCAGCATTTT.

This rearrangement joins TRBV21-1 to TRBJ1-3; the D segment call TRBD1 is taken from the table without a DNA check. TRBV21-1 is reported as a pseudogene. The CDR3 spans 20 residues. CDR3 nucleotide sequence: TGTGCCAGCAGCACACGGGGGGACAGGCTCCTAAAGCTCTCTGGAAACACCATATATTTT. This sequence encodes CASSTRGDRLLKLSGNTIYF.

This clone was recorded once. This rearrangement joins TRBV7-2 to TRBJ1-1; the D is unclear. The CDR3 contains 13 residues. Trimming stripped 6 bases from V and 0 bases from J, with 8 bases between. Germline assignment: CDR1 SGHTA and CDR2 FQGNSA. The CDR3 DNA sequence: TGTGCCAGCAGTTTCGGGATGAACACTGAAGCTTTCTTT. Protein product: CASSFGMNTEAFF.

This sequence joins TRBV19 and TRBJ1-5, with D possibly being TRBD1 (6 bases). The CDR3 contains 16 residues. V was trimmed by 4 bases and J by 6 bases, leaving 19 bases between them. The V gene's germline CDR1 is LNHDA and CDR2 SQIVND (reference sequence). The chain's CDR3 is CASSSPQGPRRQPQHF. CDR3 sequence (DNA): TGTGCCAGTAGTAGTCCCCAGGGGCCACGGCGTCAGCCCCAGCATTTT.

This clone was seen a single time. DNA for the CDR3: TGCGCCAGCACCCTAACTGTAGCGGGACGAGCGAACACCGGGGAGCTGTTTTTT. It codes for CASTLTVAGRANTGELFF. V gene TRBV4-1 combines with J gene TRBJ2-2, with 8 bases lining up with TRBD2. This CDR3 is 18 amino acids long. Germline V gene data show CDR1 as MGHRA and CDR2 as YSYEKL. V lost 7 bases, J lost 0 bases, and 13 bases stayed unmatched.

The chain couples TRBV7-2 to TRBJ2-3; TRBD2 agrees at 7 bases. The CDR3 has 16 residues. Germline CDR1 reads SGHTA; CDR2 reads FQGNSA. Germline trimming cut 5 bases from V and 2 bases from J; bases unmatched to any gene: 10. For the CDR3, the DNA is TGTGCCAGCAGCCCGACTAGGGGAGGGGCCACAGATACGCAGTATTTT. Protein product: CASSPTRGGATDTQYF.